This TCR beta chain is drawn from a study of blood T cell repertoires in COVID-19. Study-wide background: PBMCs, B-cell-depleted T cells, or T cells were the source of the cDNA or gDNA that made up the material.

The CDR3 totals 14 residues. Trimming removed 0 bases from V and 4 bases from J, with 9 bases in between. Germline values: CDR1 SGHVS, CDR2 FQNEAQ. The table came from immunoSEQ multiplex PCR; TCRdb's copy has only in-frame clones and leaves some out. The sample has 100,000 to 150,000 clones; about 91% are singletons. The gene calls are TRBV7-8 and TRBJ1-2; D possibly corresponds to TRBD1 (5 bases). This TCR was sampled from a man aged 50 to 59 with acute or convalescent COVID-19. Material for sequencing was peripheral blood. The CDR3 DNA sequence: TGTGCCAGCAGCTTAGCAACAGGTGGCTATGGCTACACCTTC. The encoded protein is CASSLATGGYGYTF.